These T cell receptor beta chains were read from a single sample in a study of PD-1 blockade in classical Hodgkin lymphoma. Repertoires were generated with immunoSEQ multiplex PCR, while TCRdb's copy carries only in-frame clones and drops some. The table includes 32,000 or so clones, around nine tenths detected once. The sample consisted of CD4+ T cells from blood, taken before the fourth cycle of nivolumab. All receptors derive from a human donor with classical Hodgkin lymphoma. Both conserved end residues are part of each CDR3. Fields, in order: V gene, J gene, D gene, clone size, CDR3 DNA, CDR3 protein. A D gene is named only where the DNA matches it firmly. The size of a clone is reported for some rows only, either as once, few or many, or as a class for expanded clones.

v_gene: TRBV6-1; j_gene: TRBJ1-2; d_gene: .; abundance: .; CDR3nt: TGTGCCAGCAGTGAATGGGGTAGGGGTGCTGGCTACACCTTC; CDR3aa: CASSEWGRGAGYTF
v_gene: TRBV27; j_gene: TRBJ2-5; d_gene: .; abundance: .; CDR3nt: TGTGCCAGCAGCGAGAACAGCGGTTCATGGGAGACCCAGTACTTC; CDR3aa: CASSENSGSWETQYF
v_gene: TRBV12-5; j_gene: TRBJ2-1; d_gene: TRBD2; abundance: once; CDR3nt: TGTGCTAGTGGTTTGGGGGGCAAAAGCGGGAGAGAGGGGAATGAGCAGTTCTTC; CDR3aa: CASGLGGKSGREGNEQFF
v_gene: TRBV28; j_gene: TRBJ2-1; d_gene: TRBD1; abundance: .; CDR3nt: TGTGCCAGCATCGGGACAGCATTCTACAATGAGCAGTTCTTC; CDR3aa: CASIGTAFYNEQFF
v_gene: TRBV28; j_gene: TRBJ1-4; d_gene: TRBD1; abundance: .; CDR3nt: TGTGCCAGCAGTACCGGGACAGGTTCGGGAAACGAAAAACTGTTTTTT; CDR3aa: CASSTGTGSGNEKLFF
v_gene: TRBV14; j_gene: TRBJ1-1; d_gene: .; abundance: .; CDR3nt: TGTGCCAGCAGCCAAACAACAGGGTACACTGAAGCTTTCTTT; CDR3aa: CASSQTTGYTEAFF
v_gene: TRBV10-3; j_gene: TRBJ2-2; d_gene: TRBD2; abundance: .; CDR3nt: TGTGCCATCAGGGCGGGGGGTGACACCGGGGAGCTGTTTTTT; CDR3aa: CAIRAGGDTGELFF
v_gene: TRBV6-5; j_gene: TRBJ2-1; d_gene: .; abundance: .; CDR3nt: TGTGCCAGCAGTTACTCGTGGGAGAGGGACAATGAGCAGTTCTTC; CDR3aa: CASSYSWERDNEQFF
v_gene: TRBV5-1; j_gene: TRBJ2-7; d_gene: .; abundance: .; CDR3nt: TGCGCCAGCAGCCCCCGGGGTAGCGGCTACGAGCAGTACTTC; CDR3aa: CASSPRGSGYEQYF
v_gene: TRBV29-1; j_gene: TRBJ1-1; d_gene: .; abundance: .; CDR3nt: TGCAGCGTTGATAAGGCGCGCAGTGAAGCTTTCTTT; CDR3aa: CSVDKARSEAFF
v_gene: TRBV28; j_gene: TRBJ2-7; d_gene: .; abundance: few; CDR3nt: TGTGCCAGCAATGGTAAATTCTCCGAGCAGTACTTC; CDR3aa: CASNGKFSEQYF
v_gene: TRBV25-1; j_gene: TRBJ2-1; d_gene: .; abundance: .; CDR3nt: TGTGCCAGCAGGGCGGGACTCCAGAGCTCCTACAATGAGCAGTTCTTC; CDR3aa: CASRAGLQSSYNEQFF
v_gene: TRBV9; j_gene: TRBJ2-3; d_gene: .; abundance: .; CDR3nt: TGTGCCAGCAGCGCCCCGAGAGGTACTAGCACAGATACGCAGTATTTT; CDR3aa: CASSAPRGTSTDTQYF
v_gene: TRBV30; j_gene: TRBJ1-2; d_gene: TRBD1; abundance: .; CDR3nt: TGTGCCTGGAGTGTATACGGGACAGTCTATGGCTACACCTTC; CDR3aa: CAWSVYGTVYGYTF
v_gene: TRBV6-6; j_gene: TRBJ1-5; d_gene: .; abundance: .; CDR3nt: TGTGCCAGCAGTTACTCTGCGGATGCCCGGGGTCAGCCCCAGCATTTT; CDR3aa: CASSYSADARGQPQHF
v_gene: TRBV28; j_gene: TRBJ1-2; d_gene: TRBD1; abundance: .; CDR3nt: TGTGCCAGCAGCCCACCCCCAGGGGGCAATGGCTACACCTTC; CDR3aa: CASSPPPGGNGYTF
v_gene: TRBV29-1; j_gene: TRBJ2-1; d_gene: .; abundance: .; CDR3nt: TGCAGCGTTGTGGGCTTTCAAAGAGCCAATGAGCAGTTCTTC; CDR3aa: CSVVGFQRANEQFF
v_gene: TRBV30; j_gene: TRBJ1-4; d_gene: TRBD1; abundance: .; CDR3nt: TGTGCCTCGGATCCTACAGGGGGTGGGGAAAAACTGTTTTTT; CDR3aa: CASDPTGGGEKLFF
v_gene: TRBV7-8; j_gene: TRBJ2-5; d_gene: TRBD2; abundance: .; CDR3nt: TGTGCCAGCAGCTTAGCGCACGGGGGAGCGGGGCAAGAGACCCAGTACTTC; CDR3aa: CASSLAHGGAGQETQYF
v_gene: TRBV11-2; j_gene: TRBJ2-6; d_gene: TRBD2; abundance: .; CDR3nt: TGTGCCAGCAGCTCTAGACTAGCGGGGGCTTCGGCTGGGGCCAACGTCCTGACTTTC; CDR3aa: CASSSRLAGASAGANVLTF
v_gene: TRBV6-6; j_gene: TRBJ1-4; d_gene: .; abundance: .; CDR3nt: TGTGCCAGCAGTTACCAGGGTGGGCAGAAACTGTTTTTT; CDR3aa: CASSYQGGQKLFF
v_gene: TRBV5-1; j_gene: TRBJ2-3; d_gene: TRBD2; abundance: .; CDR3nt: TGCGCCAGCAGCTTGCGGCTAGCGGGATCCCCGCGCGATACGCAGTATTTT; CDR3aa: CASSLRLAGSPRDTQYF
v_gene: TRBV5-4; j_gene: TRBJ2-5; d_gene: TRBD1; abundance: .; CDR3nt: TGTGCCAGCAGCTCTTTCGGATTTTCAGGGGGTCGGGAGACCCAGTACTTC; CDR3aa: CASSSFGFSGGRETQYF
v_gene: TRBV6-1; j_gene: TRBJ1-1; d_gene: TRBD1; abundance: .; CDR3nt: TGTGCCAGCACCGACCGGGACAGGGGTTTAGCTTTCTTT; CDR3aa: CASTDRDRGLAFF
v_gene: TRBV27; j_gene: TRBJ1-1; d_gene: TRBD1; abundance: .; CDR3nt: TGTGCCAGCAGAGCAGGGGGATTAGCTTTCTTT; CDR3aa: CASRAGGLAFF
v_gene: TRBV28; j_gene: TRBJ2-7; d_gene: .; abundance: .; CDR3nt: TGTGCCAGCAGTTTTTTTAGCGCGGCCTACGAGCAGTACTTC; CDR3aa: CASSFFSAAYEQYF
v_gene: TRBV6-1; j_gene: TRBJ1-2; d_gene: .; abundance: .; CDR3nt: TGTGCCAGCAGTGAAGCGCGGGGATATGGCTACACCTTC; CDR3aa: CASSEARGYGYTF
v_gene: TRBV25-1; j_gene: TRBJ2-5; d_gene: .; abundance: .; CDR3nt: TGTGCCACCACCGACGGCTACCAAGAGACCCAGTACTTC; CDR3aa: CATTDGYQETQYF
v_gene: TRBV11-2; j_gene: TRBJ2-1; d_gene: TRBD2; abundance: once; CDR3nt: TGTGCCAGCAGCATTAGCGGGACTAGGCACAATGAGCAGTTCTTC; CDR3aa: CASSISGTRHNEQFF
v_gene: TRBV5-6; j_gene: TRBJ1-2; d_gene: TRBD1; abundance: .; CDR3nt: TGTGCCAGCAGCTTGCAGGGGGCGCTGGGTTATGGCTACACCTTC; CDR3aa: CASSLQGALGYGYTF
v_gene: TRBV5-4; j_gene: TRBJ2-7; d_gene: TRBD2; abundance: .; CDR3nt: TGTGCCAGCAGCTTGGGGGTTAGCGGGAGGGCAAGCTACGAGCAGTACTTC; CDR3aa: CASSLGVSGRASYEQYF
v_gene: TRBV11-2; j_gene: TRBJ1-5; d_gene: TRBD1; abundance: once; CDR3nt: TGTGCCAGCAGCGTGGCAGGGGGCGCAGGTCAGCCCCAGCATTTT; CDR3aa: CASSVAGGAGQPQHF
v_gene: TRBV10-3; j_gene: TRBJ1-2; d_gene: TRBD1; abundance: .; CDR3nt: TGTGCCACTATGGGACAGGAAGATGGCTACACCTTC; CDR3aa: CATMGQEDGYTF
v_gene: TRBV5-1; j_gene: TRBJ2-1; d_gene: TRBD2; abundance: .; CDR3nt: TGCGCCAGCAGCTCGGGACTAGCAGGCGAGCAGTTCTTC; CDR3aa: CASSSGLAGEQFF
v_gene: TRBV5-8; j_gene: TRBJ2-2; d_gene: TRBD2; abundance: .; CDR3nt: TGTGCCAGCAGCCAGGAGGCTAGCGGGAGGACCGGGGAGCTGTTTTTT; CDR3aa: CASSQEASGRTGELFF
v_gene: TRBV9; j_gene: TRBJ1-4; d_gene: .; abundance: .; CDR3nt: TGTGCCAGCAGCGCCGTCGTCGCTAATGAAAAACTGTTTTTT; CDR3aa: CASSAVVANEKLFF
v_gene: TRBV15; j_gene: TRBJ2-7; d_gene: .; abundance: .; CDR3nt: TGTGCCACCAGCAGAGTACCGTGGGCCGAGCAGTACTTC; CDR3aa: CATSRVPWAEQYF
v_gene: TRBV6-5; j_gene: TRBJ2-3; d_gene: .; abundance: .; CDR3nt: TGTGCCAGCAGTTACTCAGTTTTGGAGTATACGCAGTATTTT; CDR3aa: CASSYSVLEYTQYF
v_gene: TRBV9; j_gene: TRBJ2-5; d_gene: .; abundance: .; CDR3nt: TGTGCCAGCAGCGTTTCACTTCAAGAGACCCAGTACTTC; CDR3aa: CASSVSLQETQYF
v_gene: TRBV19; j_gene: TRBJ2-7; d_gene: TRBD1; abundance: .; CDR3nt: TGTGCCAGTAGCCTAAAAGGGGGACAGGGCTACGAGCAGTACTTC; CDR3aa: CASSLKGGQGYEQYF
v_gene: TRBV19; j_gene: TRBJ2-7; d_gene: .; abundance: once; CDR3nt: TGTGCCAGTAGCTTTGCGGGAACCTCCTACGAGCAGTACTTC; CDR3aa: CASSFAGTSYEQYF